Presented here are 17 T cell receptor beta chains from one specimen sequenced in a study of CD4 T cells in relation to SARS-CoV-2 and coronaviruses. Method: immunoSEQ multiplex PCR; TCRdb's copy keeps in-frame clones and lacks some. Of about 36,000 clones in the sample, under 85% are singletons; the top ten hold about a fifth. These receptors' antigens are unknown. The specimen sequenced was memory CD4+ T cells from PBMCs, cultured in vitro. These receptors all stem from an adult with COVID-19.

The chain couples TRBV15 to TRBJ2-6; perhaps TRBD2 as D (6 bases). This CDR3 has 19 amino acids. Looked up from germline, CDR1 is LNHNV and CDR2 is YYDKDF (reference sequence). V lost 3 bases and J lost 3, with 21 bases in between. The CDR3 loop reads CATSRTLQDWGGGANVLTF. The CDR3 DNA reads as TGTGCCACCAGCAGGACCCTGCAGGACTGGGGAGGTGGGGCCAACGTCCTGACTTTC.

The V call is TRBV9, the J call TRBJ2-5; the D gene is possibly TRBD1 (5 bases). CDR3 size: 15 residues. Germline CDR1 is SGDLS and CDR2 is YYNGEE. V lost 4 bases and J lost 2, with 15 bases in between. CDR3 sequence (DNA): TGTGCCAGCAGCATACAAACAGGAATGCAAGAGACCCAGTACTTC. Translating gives CASSIQTGMQETQYF. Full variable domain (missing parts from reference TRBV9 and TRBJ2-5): DSGVTQTPKHLITATGQRVTLRCSPRSGDLSVYWYQQSLDQGLQFLIQYYNGEERAKGNILERFSAQQFPDLHSELNLSSLELGDSALYFCASSIQTGMQETQYFGPGTRLLVL.

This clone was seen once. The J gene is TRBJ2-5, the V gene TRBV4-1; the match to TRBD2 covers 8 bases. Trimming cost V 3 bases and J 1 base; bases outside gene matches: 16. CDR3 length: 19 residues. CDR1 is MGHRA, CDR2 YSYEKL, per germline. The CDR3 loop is CASSHPSGRARPPQETQYF. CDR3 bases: TGCGCCAGCAGCCACCCCAGCGGGAGAGCCCGACCCCCCCAAGAGACCCAGTACTTC.

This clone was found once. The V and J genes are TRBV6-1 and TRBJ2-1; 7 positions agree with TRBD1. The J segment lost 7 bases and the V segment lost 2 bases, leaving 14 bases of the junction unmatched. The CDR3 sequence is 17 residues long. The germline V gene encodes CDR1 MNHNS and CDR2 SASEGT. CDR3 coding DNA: TGTGCCAGCAGTGAAAATTCTTGGGCAGGGGGTTGGAATGAGCAGTTCTTC. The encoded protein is CASSENSWAGGWNEQFF.

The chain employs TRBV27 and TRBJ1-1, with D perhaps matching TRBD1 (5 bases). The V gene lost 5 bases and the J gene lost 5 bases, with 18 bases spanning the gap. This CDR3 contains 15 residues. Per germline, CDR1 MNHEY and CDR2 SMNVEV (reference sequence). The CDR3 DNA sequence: TGTGCCAGCAGTGCCAGGAGGGGAAGGGATACTGAAGCTTTCTTT. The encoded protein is CASSARRGRDTEAFF.

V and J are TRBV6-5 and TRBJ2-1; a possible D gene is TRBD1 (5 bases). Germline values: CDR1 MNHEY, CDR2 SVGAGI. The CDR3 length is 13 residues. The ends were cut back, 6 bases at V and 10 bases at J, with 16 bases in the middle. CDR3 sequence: CASRLLTGSEQFF. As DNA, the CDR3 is TGTGCCAGCAGACTCTTAACAGGAAGCGAGCAGTTCTTC.

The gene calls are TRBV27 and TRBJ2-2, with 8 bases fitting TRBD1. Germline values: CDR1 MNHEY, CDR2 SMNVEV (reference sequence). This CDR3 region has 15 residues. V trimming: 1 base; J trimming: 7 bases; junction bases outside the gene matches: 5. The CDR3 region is CASSLWTGSGGELFF. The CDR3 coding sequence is TGTGCCAGCAGTTTATGGACAGGGTCGGGCGGGGAGCTGTTTTTT.

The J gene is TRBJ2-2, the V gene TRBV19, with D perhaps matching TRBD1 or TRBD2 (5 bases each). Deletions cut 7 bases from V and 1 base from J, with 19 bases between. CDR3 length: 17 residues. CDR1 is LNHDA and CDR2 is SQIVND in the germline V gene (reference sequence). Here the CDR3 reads CASNAWGNLRNTGELFF. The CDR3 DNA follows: TGTGCCAGTAACGCCTGGGGGAATTTACGGAACACCGGGGAGCTGTTTTTT.

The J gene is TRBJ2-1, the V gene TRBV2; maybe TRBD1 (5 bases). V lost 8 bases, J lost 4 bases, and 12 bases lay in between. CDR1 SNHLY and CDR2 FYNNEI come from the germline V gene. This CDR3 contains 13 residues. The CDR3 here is CASFRGMYNEQFF. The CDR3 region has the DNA TGTGCCAGCTTTAGGGGAATGTACAATGAGCAGTTCTTC.

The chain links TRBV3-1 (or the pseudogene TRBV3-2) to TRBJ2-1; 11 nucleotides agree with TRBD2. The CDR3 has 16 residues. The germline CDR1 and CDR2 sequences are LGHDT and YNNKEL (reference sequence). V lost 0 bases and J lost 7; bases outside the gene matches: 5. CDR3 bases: TGTGCCAGCAGCCAAGATCGACTAGCGGGAATGAATGAGCAGTTCTTC. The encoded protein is CASSQDRLAGMNEQFF.

The CDR3 reads CASSRQGYYEQYF. CDR3 DNA: TGTGCCAGCAGCAGACAGGGTTACTACGAGCAGTACTTC. The chain combines TRBV6-2 or TRBV6-3 with TRBJ2-7; TRBD1 aligns across 7 bases. This CDR3 is built from 13 residues. V lost 6 bases to trimming and J lost 3 bases; unmatched junction nucleotides: 5. Germline CDR1 is MNHEY and CDR2 is SVGEGT.

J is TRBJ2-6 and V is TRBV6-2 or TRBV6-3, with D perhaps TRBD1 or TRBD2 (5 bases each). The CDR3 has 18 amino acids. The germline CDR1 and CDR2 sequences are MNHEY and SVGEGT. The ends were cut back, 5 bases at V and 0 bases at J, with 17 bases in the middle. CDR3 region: CASSRHRDEGSGANVLTF. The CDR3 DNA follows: TGTGCCAGCAGTCGTCACCGGGACGAAGGCTCTGGGGCCAACGTCCTGACTTTC.

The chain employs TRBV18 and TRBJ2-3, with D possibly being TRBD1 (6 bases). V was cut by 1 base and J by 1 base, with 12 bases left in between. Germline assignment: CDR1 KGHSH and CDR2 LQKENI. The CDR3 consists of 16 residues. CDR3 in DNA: TGTGCCAGCTCACCACTTGCAGGGACACGCACAGATACGCAGTATTTT. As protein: CASSPLAGTRTDTQYF. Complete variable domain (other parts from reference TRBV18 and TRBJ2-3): NAGVMQNPRHLVRRRGQEARLRCSPMKGHSHVYWYRQLPEEGLKFMVYLQKENIIDESGMPKERFSAEFPKEGPSILRIQQVVRGDSAAYFCASSPLAGTRTDTQYFGPGTRLTVL.

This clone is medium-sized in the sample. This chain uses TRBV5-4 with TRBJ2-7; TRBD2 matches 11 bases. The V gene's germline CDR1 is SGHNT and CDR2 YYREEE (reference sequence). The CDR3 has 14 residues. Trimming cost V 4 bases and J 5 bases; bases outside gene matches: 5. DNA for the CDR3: TGTGCCAGCAGCGATAGCGGGAGGGACAACGAGCAGTACTTC. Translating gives CASSDSGRDNEQYF.

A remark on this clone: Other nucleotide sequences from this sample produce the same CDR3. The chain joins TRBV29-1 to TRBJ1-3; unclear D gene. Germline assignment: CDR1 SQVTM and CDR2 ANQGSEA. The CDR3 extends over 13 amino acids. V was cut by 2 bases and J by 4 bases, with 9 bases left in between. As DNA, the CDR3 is TGCAGCGTTGAACCTAGGGCCGGAAACACCATATATTTT. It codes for CSVEPRAGNTIYF.

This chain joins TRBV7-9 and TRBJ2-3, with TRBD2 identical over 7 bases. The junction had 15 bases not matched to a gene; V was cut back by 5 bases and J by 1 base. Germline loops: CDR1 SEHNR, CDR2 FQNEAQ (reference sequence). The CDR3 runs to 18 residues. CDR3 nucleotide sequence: TGTGCCAGCAGCCAGAGTCCCGGGGGAGGGAGGGGCACAGATACGCAGTATTTT. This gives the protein CASSQSPGGGRGTDTQYF.

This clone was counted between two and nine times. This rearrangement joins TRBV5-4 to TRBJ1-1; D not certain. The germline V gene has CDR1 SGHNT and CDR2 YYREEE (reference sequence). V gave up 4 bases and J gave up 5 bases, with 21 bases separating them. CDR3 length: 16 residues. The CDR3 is CASSPGSRPKVTEAFF. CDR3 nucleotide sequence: TGTGCCAGCAGCCCAGGAAGTAGACCAAAGGTTACTGAAGCTTTCTTT.